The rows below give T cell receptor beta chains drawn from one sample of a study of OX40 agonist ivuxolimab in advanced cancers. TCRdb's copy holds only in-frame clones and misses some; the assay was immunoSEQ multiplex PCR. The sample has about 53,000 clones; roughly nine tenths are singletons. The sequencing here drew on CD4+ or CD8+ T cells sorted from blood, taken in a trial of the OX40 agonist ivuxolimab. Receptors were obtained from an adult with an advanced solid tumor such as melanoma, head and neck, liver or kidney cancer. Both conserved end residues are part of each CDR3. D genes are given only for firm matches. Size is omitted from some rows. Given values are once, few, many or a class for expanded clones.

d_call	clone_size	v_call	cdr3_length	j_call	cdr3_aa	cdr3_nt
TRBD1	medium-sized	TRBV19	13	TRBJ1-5	CASRDREDQPQHF	TGTGCCAGCCGGGACAGGGAAGATCAGCCCCAGCATTTT
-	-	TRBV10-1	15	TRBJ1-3	CASSESGAAGNTIYF	TGCGCCAGCAGTGAGTCCGGAGCGGCAGGAAACACCATATATTTT
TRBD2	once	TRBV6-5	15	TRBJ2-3	CASSYGGVRTDTQYF	TGTGCCAGCAGTTACGGGGGGGTCCGCACAGATACGCAGTATTTT
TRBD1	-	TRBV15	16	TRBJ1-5	CATSSLRQGGNQPQHF	TGTGCCACCAGCAGCCTCCGACAGGGAGGAAATCAGCCCCAGCATTTT
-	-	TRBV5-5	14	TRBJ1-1	CASSYATGSTEAFF	TGTGCCAGCAGCTACGCTACAGGGTCCACTGAAGCTTTCTTT
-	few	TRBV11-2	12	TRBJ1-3	CASSLGGNTIYF	TGTGCCAGCAGCTTAGGTGGAAACACCATATATTTT
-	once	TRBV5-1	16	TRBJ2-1	CASSFDGEVSYNEQFF	TGCGCCAGCAGTTTCGATGGGGAAGTTTCCTACAATGAGCAGTTCTTC
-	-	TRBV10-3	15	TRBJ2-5	CASGWSGELQETQYF	TGTGCCAGCGGGTGGAGCGGAGAACTTCAAGAGACCCAGTACTTC
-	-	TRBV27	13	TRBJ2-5	CASSRAARETQYF	TGTGCCAGCAGCCGGGCCGCCCGAGAGACCCAGTACTTC
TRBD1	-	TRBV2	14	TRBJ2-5	CASSPRTGQETQYF	TGTGCCAGCAGTCCAAGGACAGGCCAAGAGACCCAGTACTTC
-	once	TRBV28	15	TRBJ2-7	CASSLQVGGKGEQYF	TGTGCCAGCAGTTTACAAGTGGGGGGCAAGGGCGAGCAGTACTTC
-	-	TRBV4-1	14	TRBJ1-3	CASSQSFSGNTIYF	TGCGCCAGCAGCCAAAGCTTCTCTGGAAACACCATATATTTT
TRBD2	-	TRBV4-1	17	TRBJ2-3	CASSHGRSGGMADTQYF	TGCGCCAGCAGCCACGGCCGCTCGGGAGGGATGGCAGATACGCAGTATTTT
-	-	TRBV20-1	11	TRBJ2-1	CSASNPNEQFF	TGCAGTGCTAGTAATCCCAATGAGCAGTTCTTC
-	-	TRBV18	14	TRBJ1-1	CASSPDRMNTEAFF	TGTGCCAGCTCTCCGGACAGAATGAACACTGAAGCTTTCTTT
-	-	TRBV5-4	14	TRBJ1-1	CASSFVGQFAEAFF	TGTGCCAGCAGCTTTGTGGGACAATTCGCTGAAGCTTTCTTT
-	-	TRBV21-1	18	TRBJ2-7	CASSKAQNPEGLFVVQYF	TGTGCCAGCAGCAAAGCGCAGAATCCGGAGGGGTTATTTGTAGTGCAGTACTTC
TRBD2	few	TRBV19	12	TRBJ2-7	CASSIGGSEQYF	TGTGCCAGTAGTATCGGGGGGTCCGAGCAGTACTTC
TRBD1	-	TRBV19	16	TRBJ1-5	CASRPGTGVSNQPQHF	TGTGCCAGTAGACCCGGGACAGGTGTTAGCAATCAGCCCCAGCATTTT
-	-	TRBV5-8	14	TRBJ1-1	CASSSQWGNTEAFF	TGTGCCAGCAGCTCCCAGTGGGGGAACACTGAAGCTTTCTTT
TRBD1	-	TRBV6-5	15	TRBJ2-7	CASSPTGTGQSEQYF	TGTGCCAGCAGCCCAACCGGGACAGGGCAAAGCGAGCAGTACTTC
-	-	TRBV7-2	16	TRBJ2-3	CASSLEGTVYTDTQYF	TGTGCCAGCAGCTTGGAGGGGACGGTCTACACAGATACGCAGTATTTT
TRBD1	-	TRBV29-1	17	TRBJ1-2	CSVEDQRTGPSNYGYTF	TGCAGCGTTGAAGATCAGCGGACAGGGCCCTCTAACTATGGCTACACCTTC
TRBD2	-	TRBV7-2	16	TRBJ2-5	CASSQPGLAGHREQYF	TGTGCCAGCAGCCAACCGGGACTAGCGGGACATCGGGAGCAGTACTTC